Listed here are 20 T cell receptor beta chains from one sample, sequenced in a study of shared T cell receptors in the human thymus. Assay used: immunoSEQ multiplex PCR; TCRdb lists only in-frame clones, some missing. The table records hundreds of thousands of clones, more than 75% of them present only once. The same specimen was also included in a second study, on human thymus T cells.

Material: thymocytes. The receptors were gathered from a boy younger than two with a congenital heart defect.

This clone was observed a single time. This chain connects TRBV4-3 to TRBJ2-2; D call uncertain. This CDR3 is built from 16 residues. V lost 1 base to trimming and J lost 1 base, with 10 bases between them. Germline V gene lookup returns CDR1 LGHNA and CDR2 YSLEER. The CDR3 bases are TGCGCCAGCAGCCAAGTAAGCGAGAGGAACACCGGGGAGCTGTTTTTT. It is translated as CASSQVSERNTGELFF.

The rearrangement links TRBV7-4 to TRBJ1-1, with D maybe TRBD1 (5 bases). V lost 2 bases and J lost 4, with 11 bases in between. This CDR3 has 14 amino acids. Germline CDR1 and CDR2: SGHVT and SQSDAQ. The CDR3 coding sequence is TGTGCCAGCAGCTTACTGGGGGGAGTCACTGAAGCTTTCTTT. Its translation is CASSLLGGVTEAFF.

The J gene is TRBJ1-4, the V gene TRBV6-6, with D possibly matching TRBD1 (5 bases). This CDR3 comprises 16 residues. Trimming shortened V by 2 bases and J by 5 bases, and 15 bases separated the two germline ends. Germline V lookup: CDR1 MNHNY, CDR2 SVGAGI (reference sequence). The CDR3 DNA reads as TGTGCCAGCAGTTACCCCGAGGACACGAAGAATGAAAAACTGTTTTTT. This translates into CASSYPEDTKNEKLFF.

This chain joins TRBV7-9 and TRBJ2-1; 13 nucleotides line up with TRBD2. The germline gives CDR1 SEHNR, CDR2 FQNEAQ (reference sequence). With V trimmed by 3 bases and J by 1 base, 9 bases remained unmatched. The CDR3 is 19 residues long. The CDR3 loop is CASSFKGLAGEPSYNEQFF. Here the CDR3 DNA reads TGTGCCAGCAGCTTTAAAGGACTAGCGGGAGAACCATCCTACAATGAGCAGTTCTTC. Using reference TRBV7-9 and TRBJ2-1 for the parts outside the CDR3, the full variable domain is DTGVSQNPRHKITKRGQNVTFRCDPISEHNRLYWYRQTLGQGPEFLTYFQNEAQLEKSRLLSDRFSAERPKGSFSTLEIQRTEQGDSAMYLCASSFKGLAGEPSYNEQFFGPGTRLTVL.

The CDR3 DNA sequence: TGTGCCAGCAGCTTAGACAGGGGCGTGGATGAAAAACTGTTTTTT. Translated: CASSLDRGVDEKLFF. The chain carries TRBV5-4 and TRBJ1-4, with TRBD1 identical over 8 bases. Germline loops: CDR1 SGHNT, CDR2 YYREEE (reference sequence). Unmatched junction bases numbered 6, after V lost 2 bases and J lost 6 bases. The CDR3 loop spans 15 amino acids.

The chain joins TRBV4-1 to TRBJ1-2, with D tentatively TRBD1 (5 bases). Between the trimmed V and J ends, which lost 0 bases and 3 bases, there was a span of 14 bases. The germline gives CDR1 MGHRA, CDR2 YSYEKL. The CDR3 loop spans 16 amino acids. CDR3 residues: CASSQDGRGGDYGYTF. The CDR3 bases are TGCGCCAGCAGCCAAGATGGGCGGGGAGGGGACTATGGCTACACCTTC.

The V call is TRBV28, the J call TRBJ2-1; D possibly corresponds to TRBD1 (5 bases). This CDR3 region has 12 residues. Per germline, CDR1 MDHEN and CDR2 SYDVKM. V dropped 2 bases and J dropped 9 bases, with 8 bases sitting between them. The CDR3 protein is CASSLRQFEQFF. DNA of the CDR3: TGTGCCAGCAGTTTAAGACAGTTTGAGCAGTTCTTC.

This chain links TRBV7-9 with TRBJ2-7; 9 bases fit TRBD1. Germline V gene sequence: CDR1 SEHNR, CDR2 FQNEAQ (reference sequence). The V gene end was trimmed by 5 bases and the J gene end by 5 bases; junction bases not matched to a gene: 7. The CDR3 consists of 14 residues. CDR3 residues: CASSHRDRVNEQYF. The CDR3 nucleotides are TGTGCCAGCAGCCACCGGGACAGGGTCAACGAGCAGTACTTC.

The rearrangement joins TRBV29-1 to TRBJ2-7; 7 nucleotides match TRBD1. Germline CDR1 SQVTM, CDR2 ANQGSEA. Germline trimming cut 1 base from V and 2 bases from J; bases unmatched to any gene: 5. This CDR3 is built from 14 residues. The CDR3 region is CSVEAQGSPYEQYF. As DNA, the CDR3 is TGCAGCGTTGAAGCACAGGGGAGCCCCTACGAGCAGTACTTC.

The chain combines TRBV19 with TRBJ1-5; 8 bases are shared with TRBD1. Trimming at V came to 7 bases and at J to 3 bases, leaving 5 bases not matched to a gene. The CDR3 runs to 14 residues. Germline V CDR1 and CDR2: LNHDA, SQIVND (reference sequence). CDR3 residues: CASTTTGANQPQHF. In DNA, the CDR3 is TGTGCCAGTACCACGACAGGGGCCAATCAGCCCCAGCATTTT.

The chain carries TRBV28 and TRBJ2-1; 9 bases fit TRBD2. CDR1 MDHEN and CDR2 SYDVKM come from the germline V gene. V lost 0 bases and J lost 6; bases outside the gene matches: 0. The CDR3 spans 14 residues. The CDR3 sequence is CASSLWTSGNEQFF. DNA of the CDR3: TGTGCCAGCAGTTTATGGACTAGCGGCAATGAGCAGTTCTTC.

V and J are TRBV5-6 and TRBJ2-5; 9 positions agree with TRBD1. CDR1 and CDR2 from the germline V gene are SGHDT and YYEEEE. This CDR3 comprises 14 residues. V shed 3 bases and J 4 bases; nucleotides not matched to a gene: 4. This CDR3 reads CASSSDRGRETQYF. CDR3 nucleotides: TGTGCCAGCAGCTCCGACAGGGGGAGAGAGACCCAGTACTTC.

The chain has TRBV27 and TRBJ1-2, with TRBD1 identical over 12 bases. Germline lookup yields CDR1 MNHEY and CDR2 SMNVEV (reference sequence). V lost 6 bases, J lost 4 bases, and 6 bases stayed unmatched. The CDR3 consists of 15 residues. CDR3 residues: CASSQGTGGIYGYTF. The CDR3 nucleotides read TGTGCCAGCAGCCAGGGGACAGGGGGCATCTATGGCTACACCTTC.

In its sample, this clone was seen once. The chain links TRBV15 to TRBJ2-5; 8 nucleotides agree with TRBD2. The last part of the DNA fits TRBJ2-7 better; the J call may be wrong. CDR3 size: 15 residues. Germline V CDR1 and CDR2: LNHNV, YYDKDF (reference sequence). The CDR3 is CATSSERGSSYEQYF. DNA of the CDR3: TGTGCCACCAGCTCAGAGCGGGGGAGCTCCTACGAGCAGTACTTC.

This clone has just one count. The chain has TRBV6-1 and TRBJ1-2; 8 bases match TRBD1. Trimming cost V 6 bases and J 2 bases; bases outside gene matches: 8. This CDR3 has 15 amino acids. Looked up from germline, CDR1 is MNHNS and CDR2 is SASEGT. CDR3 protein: CASRMGQAINYGYTF. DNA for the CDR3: TGTGCCAGCAGAATGGGACAGGCTATAAACTATGGCTACACCTTC.

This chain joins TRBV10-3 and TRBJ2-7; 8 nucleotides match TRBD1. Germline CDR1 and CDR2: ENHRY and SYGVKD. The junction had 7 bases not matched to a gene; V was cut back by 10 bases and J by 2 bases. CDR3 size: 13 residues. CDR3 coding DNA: TGTGCCAGCGGACAGGGTAGGACCTACGAGCAGTACTTC. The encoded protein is CASGQGRTYEQYF.

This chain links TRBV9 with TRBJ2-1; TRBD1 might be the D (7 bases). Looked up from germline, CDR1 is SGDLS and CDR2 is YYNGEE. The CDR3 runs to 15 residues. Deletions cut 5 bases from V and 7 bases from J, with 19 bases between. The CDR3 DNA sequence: TGTGCCAGCAGTCGTCAGGGGGGCGAGGGTAATGAGCAGTTCTTC. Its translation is CASSRQGGEGNEQFF.

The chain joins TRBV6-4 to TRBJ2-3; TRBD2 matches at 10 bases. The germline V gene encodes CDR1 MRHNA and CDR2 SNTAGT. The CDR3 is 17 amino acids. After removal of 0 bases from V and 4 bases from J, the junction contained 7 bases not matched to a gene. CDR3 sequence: CASSDSFLAGVPDTQYF. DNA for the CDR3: TGTGCCAGCAGTGACTCGTTTCTAGCGGGGGTCCCAGATACGCAGTATTTT.

Here the CDR3 DNA reads TGTGCCAGCAGCGTGAGCAGGGGCGGAACTGAAGCTTTCTTT. As protein: CASSVSRGGTEAFF. V usage is TRBV7-9 and J usage is TRBJ1-1, with D perhaps TRBD1 (6 bases). The CDR3 totals 14 residues. CDR1 is SEHNR and CDR2 is FQNEAQ in the germline V gene (reference sequence). Trimming left V 5 bases short and J 5 bases short, with 15 bases between. The full variable domain, its missing parts supplied by reference TRBV7-9 and TRBJ1-1, is DTGVSQNPRHKITKRGQNVTFRCDPISEHNRLYWYRQTLGQGPEFLTYFQNEAQLEKSRLLSDRFSAERPKGSFSTLEIQRTEQGDSAMYLCASSVSRGGTEAFFGQGTRLTVV.

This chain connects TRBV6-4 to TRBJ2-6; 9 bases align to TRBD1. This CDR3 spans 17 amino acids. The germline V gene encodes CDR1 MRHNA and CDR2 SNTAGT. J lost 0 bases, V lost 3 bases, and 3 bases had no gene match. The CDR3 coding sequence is TGTGCCAGCAGTGAAGGGACAGGGAACTCTGGGGCCAACGTCCTGACTTTC. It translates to CASSEGTGNSGANVLTF.